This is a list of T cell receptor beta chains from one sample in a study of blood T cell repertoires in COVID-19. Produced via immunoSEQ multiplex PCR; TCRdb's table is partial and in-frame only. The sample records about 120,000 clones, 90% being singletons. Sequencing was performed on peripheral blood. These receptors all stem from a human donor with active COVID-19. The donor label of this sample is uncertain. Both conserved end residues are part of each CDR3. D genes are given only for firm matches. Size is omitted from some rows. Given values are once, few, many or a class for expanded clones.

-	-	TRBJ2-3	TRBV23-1	CASTGVRECTDTQYF	TGCGCCAGCACCGGGGTGCGGGAATGCACAGATACGCAGTATTTT
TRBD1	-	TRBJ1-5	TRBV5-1	CASSAQGAYNQPQHF	TGCGCCAGCAGCGCACAGGGGGCGTACAATCAGCCCCAGCATTTT
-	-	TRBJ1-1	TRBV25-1	CASRPGTLVRAEAFF	TGTGCCAGCCGTCCCGGGACATTGGTCCGGGCTGAAGCTTTCTTT
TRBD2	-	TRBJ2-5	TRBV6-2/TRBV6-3	CASSFSGGQETQYF	TGTGCCAGCAGCTTTAGCGGGGGACAAGAGACCCAGTACTTC
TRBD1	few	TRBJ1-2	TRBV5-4	CASSLDSRDRFGYTF	TGTGCCAGCAGCTTAGACTCCCGGGACAGGTTTGGCTACACCTTC
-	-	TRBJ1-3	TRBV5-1	CATQDDSSGNTIYF	TGCGCCACCCAAGATGACAGTTCCGGAAACACCATATATTTT
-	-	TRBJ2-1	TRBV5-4	CASSSVLRDNEQFF	TGTGCCAGCAGCTCGGTGCTCAGGGACAATGAGCAGTTCTTC
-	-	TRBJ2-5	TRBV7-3	CASSLSGVETQYF	TGTGCCAGCAGCTTATCAGGGGTGGAGACCCAGTACTTC
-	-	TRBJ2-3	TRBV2	CASSESADTQYF	TGTGCCAGCAGTGAGTCCGCAGATACGCAGTATTTT
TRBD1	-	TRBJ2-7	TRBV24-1	CATSDAGTGVRDEQYF	TGTGCCACCAGTGATGCCGGGACAGGGGTTAGGGACGAGCAGTACTTC
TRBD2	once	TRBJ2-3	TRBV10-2	CASRETSGDTDTQYF	TGCGCCAGCAGGGAGACTAGCGGGGACACAGATACGCAGTATTTT
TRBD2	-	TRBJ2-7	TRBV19	CASSITGGYEQYF	TGTGCCAGTAGTATCACCGGGGGGTACGAGCAGTACTTC
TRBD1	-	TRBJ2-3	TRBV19	CASSILPTGVSTDTQYF	TGTGCCAGTAGTATTCTACCGACAGGGGTTAGCACAGATACGCAGTATTTT
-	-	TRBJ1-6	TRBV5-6	CASSLGQIYNSPLHF	TGTGCCAGCAGCTTGGGACAGATCTATAATTCACCCCTCCACTTT
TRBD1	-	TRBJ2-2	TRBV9	CASSRTGGLAGELFF	TGTGCCAGCAGTCGTACAGGGGGATTGGCCGGGGAGCTGTTTTTT
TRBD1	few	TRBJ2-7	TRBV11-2	CASSYPGQGASYEQYF	TGTGCCAGCAGCTACCCGGGACAGGGGGCCTCCTACGAGCAGTACTTC
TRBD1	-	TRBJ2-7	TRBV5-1	CASKGQAAYEQYF	TGCGCCAGCAAGGGACAGGCCGCATACGAGCAGTACTTC
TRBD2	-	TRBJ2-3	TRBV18	CASSPKAGGATDTQYF	TGTGCCAGCTCACCAAAAGCGGGGGGAGCCACAGATACGCAGTATTTT
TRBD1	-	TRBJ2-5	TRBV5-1	CASGLSRDRVGQETQYF	TGCGCCAGCGGGCTCTCCCGAGACAGGGTAGGGCAAGAGACCCAGTACTTC
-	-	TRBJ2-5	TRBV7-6	CASSPPAGVAETQYF	TGTGCCAGCAGCCCCCCGGCAGGGGTCGCGGAGACCCAGTACTTC
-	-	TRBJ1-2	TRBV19	CASIQSKGPGYGYTF	TGTGCCAGTATCCAATCAAAGGGGCCAGGCTATGGCTACACCTTC
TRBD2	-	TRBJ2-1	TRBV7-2	CASSFTPASGGQNEQFF	TGTGCCAGCAGCTTCACCCCCGCCAGCGGGGGCCAGAATGAGCAGTTCTTC
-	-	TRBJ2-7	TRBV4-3	CASSQARRAPVYEQYF	TGCGCCAGCAGCCAAGCTAGACGCGCCCCGGTCTACGAGCAGTACTTC
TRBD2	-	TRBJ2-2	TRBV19	CASSIRRGGANTGELFF	TGTGCCAGTAGTATACGGCGGGGGGGCGCGAACACCGGGGAGCTGTTTTTT
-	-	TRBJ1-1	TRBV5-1	CASSLSGVNTEAFF	TGCGCCAGCAGCTTGTCGGGGGTCAACACTGAAGCTTTCTTT
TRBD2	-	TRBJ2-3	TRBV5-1	CASSLGLAGTDTQYF	TGCGCCAGCAGCTTGGGACTAGCGGGAACAGATACGCAGTATTTT
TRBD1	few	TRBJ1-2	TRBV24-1	CATGWMETGANYGYTF	TGTGCCACCGGTTGGATGGAGACAGGGGCTAACTATGGCTACACCTTC
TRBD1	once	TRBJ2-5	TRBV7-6	CASSLSGQGVRETQYF	TGTGCCAGCAGCTTATCGGGACAGGGGGTCCGGGAGACCCAGTACTTC
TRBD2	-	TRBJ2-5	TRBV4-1	CASSQAILGLAAQETQYF	TGCGCCAGCAGCCAAGCCATTCTAGGACTAGCGGCCCAAGAGACCCAGTACTTC
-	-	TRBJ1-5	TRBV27	CASSALGLSNQPQHF	TGTGCCAGCAGTGCCCTTGGACTGAGCAATCAGCCCCAGCATTTT
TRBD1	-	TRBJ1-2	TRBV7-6	CASSLGGTVNYGYTF	TGTGCCAGCAGCTTAGGGGGGACAGTAAACTATGGCTACACCTTC
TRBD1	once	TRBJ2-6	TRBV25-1	CASSRDRGRGANVLTF	TGTGCCAGCAGTCGGGACAGGGGGCGAGGGGCCAACGTCCTGACTTTC
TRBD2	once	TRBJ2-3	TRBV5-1	CASTSGGGGNTQYF	TGCGCCAGCACATCCGGCGGGGGGGGGAATACGCAGTATTTT
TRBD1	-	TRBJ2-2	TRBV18	CASSPGTGVIRQGGELFF	TGTGCCAGCTCACCCGGGACAGGGGTAATTCGGCAAGGCGGGGAGCTGTTTTTT
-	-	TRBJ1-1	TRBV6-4	CASSPSGVMNTEAFF	TGTGCCAGCAGTCCCTCGGGGGTCATGAACACTGAAGCTTTCTTT
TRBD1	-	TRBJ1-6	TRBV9	CASSVTGAYNSPLHF	TGTGCCAGCAGCGTTACAGGGGCCTATAATTCACCCCTCCACTTT
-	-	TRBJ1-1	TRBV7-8	CASSSGGQNMNTEAFF	TGTGCCAGCAGCTCGGGGGGACAAAACATGAACACTGAAGCTTTCTTT
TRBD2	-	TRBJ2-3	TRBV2	CASRTTGLFGGYTQYF	TGTGCCAGCAGAACTACGGGACTATTTGGAGGTTATACGCAGTATTTT
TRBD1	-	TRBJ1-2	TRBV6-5	CASSPGGGKGYTF	TGTGCCAGCAGCCCAGGGGGCGGGAAAGGCTACACCTTC
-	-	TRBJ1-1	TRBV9	CASSGQGSGVNTEAFF	TGTGCCAGCAGCGGCCAGGGGTCCGGTGTGAACACTGAAGCTTTCTTT
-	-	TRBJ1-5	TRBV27	CASSSLSGMRNQPQHF	TGTGCCAGCAGTTCCCTTTCAGGGATGCGCAATCAGCCCCAGCATTTT
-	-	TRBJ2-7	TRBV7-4	CASSATGLSQYF	TGTGCCAGCAGCGCTACAGGTCTTAGTCAGTACTTC
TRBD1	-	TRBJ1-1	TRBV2	CASSDTRTGGGYTEAFF	TGTGCCAGCAGTGATACCCGGACAGGTGGGGGATACACTGAAGCTTTCTTT
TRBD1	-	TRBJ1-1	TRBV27	CASSPGQRNTEAFF	TGTGCCAGCAGTCCGGGACAGCGGAACACTGAAGCTTTCTTT
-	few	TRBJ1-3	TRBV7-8	CASSLVGPSGNTIYF	TGTGCCAGCAGCTTAGTTGGCCCCTCTGGAAACACCATATATTTT
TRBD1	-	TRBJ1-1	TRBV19	CASSKTGMTEAFF	TGTGCCAGTAGTAAGACAGGGATGACTGAAGCTTTCTTT
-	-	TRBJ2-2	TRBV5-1	CASSLGTRANTGELFF	TGCGCCAGCAGCTTGGGTACCAGGGCCAACACCGGGGAGCTGTTTTTT
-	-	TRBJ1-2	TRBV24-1	CATSDPLVTANYGYTF	TGTGCCACCAGTGACCCACTAGTCACCGCTAACTATGGCTACACCTTC
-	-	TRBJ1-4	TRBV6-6	CASSGTGLTNEKLFF	TGTGCCAGCAGTGGAACAGGGTTGACTAATGAAAAACTGTTTTTT
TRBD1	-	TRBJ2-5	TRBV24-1	CATSGTGRETQYF	TGTGCCACCAGCGGGACAGGGCGAGAGACCCAGTACTTC
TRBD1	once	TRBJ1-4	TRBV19	CASSRTGYAEKLFF	TGTGCCAGTAGTAGGACAGGGTACGCTGAAAAACTGTTTTTT
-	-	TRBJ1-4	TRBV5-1	CASREGVPNEKLFF	TGCGCCAGCAGGGAAGGGGTCCCCAATGAAAAACTGTTTTTT
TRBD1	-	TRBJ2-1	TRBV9	CASSVATGGLGEQFF	TGTGCCAGCAGCGTCGCGACAGGGGGCTTAGGTGAGCAGTTCTTC
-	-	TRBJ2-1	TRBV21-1	CASSKPTPGLAGDSYNEQFF	TGTGCCAGCAGCAAACCGACACCGGGACTAGCGGGGGACTCCTACAATGAGCAGTTCTTC
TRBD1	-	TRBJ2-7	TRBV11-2	CASSRTGDLYEQYF	TGTGCCAGCAGCCGGACAGGGGATTTGTACGAGCAGTACTTC
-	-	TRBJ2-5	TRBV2	CASSAERISQETQYF	TGTGCCAGCAGTGCCGAAAGAATTAGCCAAGAGACCCAGTACTTC
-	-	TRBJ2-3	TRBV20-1	CSASPPGPLSTDTQYF	TGCAGTGCTAGTCCCCCGGGTCCTCTTAGCACAGATACGCAGTATTTT
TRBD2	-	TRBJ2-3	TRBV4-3	CASSQDFGTPTSGGSNTQYF	TGCGCCAGCAGCCAAGATTTTGGGACCCCGACTAGCGGGGGGTCCAATACGCAGTATTTT
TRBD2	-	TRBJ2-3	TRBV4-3	CASSQVAGGPADTQYF	TGCGCCAGCAGCCAAGTTGCGGGGGGGCCCGCAGATACGCAGTATTTT